These 14 T cell receptor beta chains were all obtained from the same sample, sequenced in a study of CD8 T cells in ankylosing spondylitis. A single record per CDR3 protein comes from TCRdb applying MiXCR to the 5' RACE reads. Of a few hundred thousand distinct CDR3 sequences listed, 15% to 20% were seen once; the top ten hold more than 25%. Sequenced material: blood, either unsorted or a sorted T cell fraction (not recorded which). All receptors come from a male donor with ankylosing spondylitis or in good health (not recorded which).

The rearrangement links TRBV9 to TRBJ2-7, with D perhaps matching TRBD2 (5 bases). Germline-derived CDR1 and CDR2 are SGDLS and YYNGEE. Trimming took off 4 bases at V and 2 bases at J, with 13 bases between the two ends. This CDR3 contains 14 residues. The CDR3: CASSPRAEPYEQYF. CDR3 in DNA: TGTGCCAGCAGCCCGCGAGCGGAGCCCTACGAGCAGTACTTC.

This clonotype was counted between two and nine times. This sequence joins TRBV4-1 and TRBJ2-7; D uncertain. V was cut by 0 bases and J by 4 bases, with 13 bases left in between. The CDR3 spans 15 residues. Germline values: CDR1 MGHRA, CDR2 YSYEKL. CDR3 sequence: CASSQDLGIRYEQYF. In DNA, the CDR3 is TGCGCCAGCAGCCAAGATTTGGGGATCCGGTACGAGCAGTACTTC.

This sequence joins TRBV5-1 and TRBJ2-7; TRBD2 aligns across 14 bases. Per germline, CDR1 SGHRS and CDR2 YFSETQ. CDR3 length: 16 residues. V lost 4 bases and J lost 2; bases outside the gene matches: 5. The CDR3 loop reads CASSPRTSGRPYEQYF. CDR3 in DNA: TGCGCCAGCAGCCCTCGGACTAGCGGGAGGCCCTACGAGCAGTACTTC.

This clonotype was counted once. The chain combines TRBV7-2 with TRBJ2-5, with D tentatively TRBD2 (6 bases). The V gene's germline CDR1 is SGHTA and CDR2 FQGNSA. The CDR3 totals 16 residues. V was trimmed by 4 bases and J by 5 bases, leaving 20 bases between them. CDR3: CASSSGSGRFLETQYF. Written as DNA, the CDR3 is TGTGCCAGCAGCTCCGGCAGCGGGCGCTTTTTGGAGACCCAGTACTTC.

The chain couples TRBV5-1 to TRBJ2-2; D might be TRBD1 (6 bases). The germline CDR1 and CDR2 sequences are SGHRS and YFSETQ. Trimming removed 4 bases from V and 1 base from J, with 8 bases in between. The CDR3 has 14 amino acids. This CDR3 reads CASSKDRNTGELFF. The CDR3, as DNA: TGCGCCAGCAGCAAGGACAGGAACACCGGGGAGCTGTTTTTT.

This clonotype was detected a few times. The chain couples TRBV27 to TRBJ2-2, with 10 bases aligning to TRBD1. Unmatched junction bases numbered 4, after V lost 5 bases and J lost 1 base. Looked up from germline, CDR1 is MNHEY and CDR2 is SMNVEV (reference sequence). The CDR3 is made up of 16 amino acids. In nucleotides, the CDR3 is TGTGCCAGCAGTACCAGGACAGGGGGGAACACCGGGGAGCTGTTTTTT. It yields the protein CASSTRTGGNTGELFF.

This clonotype was detected only a few times. The gene calls are TRBV6-4 and TRBJ2-2; a weak D match, TRBD2 (6 bases). CDR1 is MRHNA, CDR2 SNTAGT, per germline. The V end was cut by 4 bases, the J end by 7 bases, with 10 bases between. CDR3 length equals 13 residues. The CDR3 DNA is TGTGCCAGCAGTGTTACTAGCTACGGGGAGCTGTTTTTT. It translates to CASSVTSYGELFF.

This clonotype was recorded a few times. The rearrangement links TRBV14 to TRBJ2-5, with no clear D. The CDR3 loop spans 13 amino acids. The ends were cut back, 4 bases at V and 4 bases at J, with 10 bases in the middle. The germline V gene has CDR1 SGHDN and CDR2 FVKESK. This CDR3 is CASSLEIAETQYF. The CDR3 DNA sequence: TGTGCCAGCAGCCTCGAGATAGCAGAGACCCAGTACTTC.

J is TRBJ2-7 and V is TRBV9; a weak D match, TRBD2 (6 bases). The V end was cut by 4 bases, the J end by 0 bases, with 17 bases between. The CDR3 length is 16 residues. Per the germline V gene, CDR1 is SGDLS and CDR2 is YYNGEE. For the CDR3, the DNA is TGTGCCAGCAGCATACGACGGGACGGGAGCTCCTACGAGCAGTACTTC. The encoded protein is CASSIRRDGSSYEQYF.

V gene TRBV5-1 combines with J gene TRBJ2-1; D might be TRBD1 or TRBD2, each matching 5 bases. The CDR3 has 15 residues. Germline-derived CDR1 and CDR2 are SGHRS and YFSETQ. V dropped 4 bases and J dropped 10 bases, with 21 bases sitting between them. In nucleotides, the CDR3 is TGCGCCAGCAGCGGGGAAGAGGGGTCCCCGCAAGAGCAGTTCTTC. Translation gives CASSGEEGSPQEQFF.

This clonotype occurred a few times. The chain recombines TRBV27 with TRBJ2-7; no clear D. CDR1 MNHEY and CDR2 SMNVEV come from the germline V gene (reference sequence). V lost 2 bases and J 1 base, leaving 9 bases between the germline ends. The CDR3 covers 14 residues. CDR3 bases: TGTGCCAGCAGTTTAAGGAGAGAGTCCTACGAGCAGTACTTC. Amino acid sequence: CASSLRRESYEQYF.

The chain uses TRBV6-1 and TRBJ2-5; D possibly corresponds to TRBD1 (5 bases). CDR1 and CDR2 (germline): MNHNS, SASEGT. V gave up 1 base and J gave up 4 bases, with 16 bases separating them. This CDR3 has 16 amino acids. CDR3 loop: CASSEGSGFLRETQYF. The CDR3 DNA is TGTGCCAGCAGTGAAGGCTCAGGGTTCCTCCGAGAGACCCAGTACTTC.

The sample holds many counts of this clonotype. This sequence joins TRBV29-1 and TRBJ2-7; a weak D match, TRBD2 (6 bases). The germline V gene has CDR1 SQVTM and CDR2 ANQGSEA. This CDR3 is 14 amino acids long. Trimming left V 6 bases short and J 3 bases short, with 18 bases between. CDR3 sequence: CSVYDTSSRYEQYF. DNA for the CDR3: TGCAGCGTATATGACACTAGCTCCCGCTACGAGCAGTACTTC.

This sequence joins TRBV6-2 or TRBV6-3 and TRBJ2-1; perhaps TRBD2 as D (6 bases). The CDR3 has 15 residues. The ends were cut back, 4 bases at V and 2 bases at J, with 12 bases in the middle. CDR1 MNHEY and CDR2 SVGEGT come from the germline V gene. CDR3: CASSWAGPTYNEQFF. The CDR3 nucleotides read TGTGCCAGCAGTTGGGCGGGGCCTACCTACAATGAGCAGTTCTTC.